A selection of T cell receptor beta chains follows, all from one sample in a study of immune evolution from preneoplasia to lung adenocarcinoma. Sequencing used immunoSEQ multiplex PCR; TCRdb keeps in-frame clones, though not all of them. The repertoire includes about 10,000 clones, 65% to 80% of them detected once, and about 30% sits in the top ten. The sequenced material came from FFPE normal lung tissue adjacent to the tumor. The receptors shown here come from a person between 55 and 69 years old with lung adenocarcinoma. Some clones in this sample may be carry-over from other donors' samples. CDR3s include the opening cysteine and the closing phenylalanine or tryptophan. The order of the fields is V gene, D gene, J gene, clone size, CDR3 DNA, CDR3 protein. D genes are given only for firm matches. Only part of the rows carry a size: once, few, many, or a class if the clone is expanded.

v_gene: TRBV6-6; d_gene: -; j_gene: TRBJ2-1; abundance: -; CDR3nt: TGTGCCAGCAGTGATAACATCAAGATGGGCAATGAGCAGTTCTTC; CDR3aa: CASSDNIKMGNEQFF
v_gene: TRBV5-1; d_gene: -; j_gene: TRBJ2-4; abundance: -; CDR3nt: TGCGCCAGCAGCGTAAGACAGAACGCCGACATTCAGTACTTC; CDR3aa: CASSVRQNADIQYF
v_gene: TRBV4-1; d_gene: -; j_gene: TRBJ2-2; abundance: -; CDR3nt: TGCGCCAGCAGCCAAGAATACACCGGGGAGCTGTTTTTT; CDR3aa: CASSQEYTGELFF
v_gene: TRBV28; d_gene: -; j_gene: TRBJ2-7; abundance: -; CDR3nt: TGTGCCAGCGGCTACATGGCCTACGAGCAGTACTTC; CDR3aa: CASGYMAYEQYF
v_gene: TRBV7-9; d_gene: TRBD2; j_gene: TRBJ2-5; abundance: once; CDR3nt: TGTGCCAGCAGCAGACCCCGCCTAGCGGGAGACTTCCAAGAGACCCAGTACTTC; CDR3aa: CASSRPRLAGDFQETQYF
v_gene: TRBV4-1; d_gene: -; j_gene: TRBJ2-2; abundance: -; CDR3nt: TGCGCCAGCAGCCCCCGGTGGAGCTGGGAGAACACCGGGGAGCTGTTTTTT; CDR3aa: CASSPRWSWENTGELFF
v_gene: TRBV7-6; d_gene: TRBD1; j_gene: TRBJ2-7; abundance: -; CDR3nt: TGTGCCAGCAGCCAACAGGGGACGGGCTACGAGCAGTACTTC; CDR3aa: CASSQQGTGYEQYF
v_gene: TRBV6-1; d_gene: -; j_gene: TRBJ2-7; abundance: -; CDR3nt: TGTGCCAGCAGCAGGGAATCCTACGAGCAGTACTTC; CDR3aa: CASSRESYEQYF
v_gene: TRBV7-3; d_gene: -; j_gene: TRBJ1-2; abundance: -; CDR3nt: TGTGCCAGCAGCCCAAACCCCACCGCCTATGGCTACACCTTC; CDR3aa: CASSPNPTAYGYTF
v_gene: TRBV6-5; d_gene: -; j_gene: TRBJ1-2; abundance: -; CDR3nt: TGTGCCAGCAGTATAGCGGGTTGGGGTGGCTACACCTTC; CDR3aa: CASSIAGWGGYTF
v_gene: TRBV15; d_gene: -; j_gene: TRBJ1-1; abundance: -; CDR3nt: TGTGCCACCAGCAGAGCACAAGCAGTGAACACTGAAGCTTTCTTT; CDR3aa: CATSRAQAVNTEAFF
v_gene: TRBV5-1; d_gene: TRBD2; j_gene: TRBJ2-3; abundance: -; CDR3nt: TGCGCCAGCAGCACCGGGACTAGCGGGAGTACAGATACGCAGTATTTT; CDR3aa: CASSTGTSGSTDTQYF
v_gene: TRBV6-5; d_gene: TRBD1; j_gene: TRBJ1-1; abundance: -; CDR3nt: TGTGCCAGCAGTTTGACAGGGGGCGAGACTGAAGCTTTCTTT; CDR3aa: CASSLTGGETEAFF
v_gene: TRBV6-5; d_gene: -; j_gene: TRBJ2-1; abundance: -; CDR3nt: TGTGCCAGCGGCCGCTCAGGAAGGGCCTACAATGAGCAGTTCTTC; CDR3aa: CASGRSGRAYNEQFF
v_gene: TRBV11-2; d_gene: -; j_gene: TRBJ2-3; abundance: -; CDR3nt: TGTGCCAGCAGTTTTGGGACTGCTCCCGAAGATACGCAGTATTTT; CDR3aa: CASSFGTAPEDTQYF
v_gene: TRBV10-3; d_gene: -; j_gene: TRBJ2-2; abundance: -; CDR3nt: TGTGCCATCAGTGAGTCGAGTCAGTTTACCGGGGAGCTGTTTTTT; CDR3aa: CAISESSQFTGELFF
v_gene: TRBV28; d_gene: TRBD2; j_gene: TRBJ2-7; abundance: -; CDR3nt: TGTGCCAGCAGTTCATCCGGGACTAGCGCTTACGAGCAGTACTTC; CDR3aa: CASSSSGTSAYEQYF
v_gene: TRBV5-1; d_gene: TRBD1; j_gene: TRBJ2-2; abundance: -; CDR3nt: TGCGCCAGCAGCATAACAGGGGGCCCGAACACCGGGGAGCTGTTTTTT; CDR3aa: CASSITGGPNTGELFF
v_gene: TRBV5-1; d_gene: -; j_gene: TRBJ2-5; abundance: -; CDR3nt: TGCGCCAGCAGACAGGCGGGGGAGACCCAGTACTTC; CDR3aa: CASRQAGETQYF
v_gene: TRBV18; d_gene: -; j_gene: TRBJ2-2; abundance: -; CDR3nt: TGTGCCAGCTCACCACCGGTCCCCGGGGAGCTGTTTTTT; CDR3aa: CASSPPVPGELFF
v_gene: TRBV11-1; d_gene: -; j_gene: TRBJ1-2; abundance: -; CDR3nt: TGTGCCAGCAGCTTGGACGCCCTCCGCGAGGGCTACACCTTC; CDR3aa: CASSLDALREGYTF
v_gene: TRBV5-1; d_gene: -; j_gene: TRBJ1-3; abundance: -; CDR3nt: TGCGCCAGCAGCTTGGAGCTCTCTGGAAACACCATATATTTT; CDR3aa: CASSLELSGNTIYF
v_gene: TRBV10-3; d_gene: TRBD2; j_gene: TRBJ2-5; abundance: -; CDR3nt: TGTGCCATCGCCGGGACTAGCGGGGGTGCCGGGACCCAGTACTTC; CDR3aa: CAIAGTSGGAGTQYF
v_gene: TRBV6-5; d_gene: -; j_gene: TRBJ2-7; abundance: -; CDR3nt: TGTGCCAGCAGTTACATGTACGAGCAGTACTTC; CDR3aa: CASSYMYEQYF
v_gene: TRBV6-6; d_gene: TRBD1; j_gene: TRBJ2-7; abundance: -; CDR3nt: TGTGCCAGCAGTGGGACAGGGATAACCTACGAGCAGTACTTC; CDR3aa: CASSGTGITYEQYF
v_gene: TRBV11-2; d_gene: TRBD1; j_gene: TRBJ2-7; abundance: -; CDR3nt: TGTGCCAGCAGCTTATCGGTACAGGGGTGGTACGAGCAGTACTTC; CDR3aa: CASSLSVQGWYEQYF
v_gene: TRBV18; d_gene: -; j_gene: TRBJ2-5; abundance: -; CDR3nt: TGTGCCAGCTCACCTTCATTAGGGGAGACCCAGTACTTC; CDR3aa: CASSPSLGETQYF
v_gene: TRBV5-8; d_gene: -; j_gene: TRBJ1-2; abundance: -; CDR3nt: TGTGCCAGCAGCACTTCCTTGACGACTGACCTTGCCTGGGACTATGGCTACACCTTC; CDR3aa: CASSTSLTTDLAWDYGYTF
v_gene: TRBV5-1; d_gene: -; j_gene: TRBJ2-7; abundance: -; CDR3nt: TGCGCCAGCACCATCCCGGGGGCGTACGAGCAGTACTTC; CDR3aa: CASTIPGAYEQYF
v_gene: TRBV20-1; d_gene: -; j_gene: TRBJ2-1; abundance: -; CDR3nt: TGCAGTGCTCACTTACCGGGGGGCGCTTTCTTC; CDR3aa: CSAHLPGGAFF
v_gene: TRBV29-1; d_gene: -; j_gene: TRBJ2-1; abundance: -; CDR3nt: TGCAGCGTTGGGGCAGGGGAAAGAAATGAGCAGTTCTTC; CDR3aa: CSVGAGERNEQFF
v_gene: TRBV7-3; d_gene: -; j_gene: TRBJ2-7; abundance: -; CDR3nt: TGTGCCAGCAGCTTATATAGCGGCTACGAGCAGTACTTC; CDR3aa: CASSLYSGYEQYF
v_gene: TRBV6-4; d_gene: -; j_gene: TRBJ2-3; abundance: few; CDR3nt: TGTGCCAGCGGAGGGAGGTCAACAGATACGCAGTATTTT; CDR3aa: CASGGRSTDTQYF
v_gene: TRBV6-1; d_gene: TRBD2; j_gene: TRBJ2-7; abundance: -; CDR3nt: TGTGCCAGCAGTGAAGAGGTAGCGGGAGGTGGCGAGCAGTACTTC; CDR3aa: CASSEEVAGGGEQYF
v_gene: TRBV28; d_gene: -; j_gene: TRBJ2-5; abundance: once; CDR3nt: TGTGCCAGCAGTTTCTCGGGGGGCGATGGGCAAGAGACCCAGTACTTC; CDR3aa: CASSFSGGDGQETQYF
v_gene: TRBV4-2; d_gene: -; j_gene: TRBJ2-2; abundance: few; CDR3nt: TGTGCCAGCAGCCAAGTCGGCGAGGATGAGCTGTTTTTT; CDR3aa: CASSQVGEDELFF
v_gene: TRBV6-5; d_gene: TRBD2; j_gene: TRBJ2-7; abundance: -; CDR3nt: TGTGCCAGCAGTTCAGCGGGAGGGGGGTCCTACGAGCAGTACTTC; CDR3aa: CASSSAGGGSYEQYF
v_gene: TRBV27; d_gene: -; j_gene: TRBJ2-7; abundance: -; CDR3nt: TGTGCCAGCAGTTCCCTAACAGGGAATTCCTACGAGCAGTACTTC; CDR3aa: CASSSLTGNSYEQYF
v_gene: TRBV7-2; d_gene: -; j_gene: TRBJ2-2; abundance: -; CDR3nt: TGTGCCAGCAGCTCGTACACCGGGAAGCACGGGGAGCTGTTTTTT; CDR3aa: CASSSYTGKHGELFF
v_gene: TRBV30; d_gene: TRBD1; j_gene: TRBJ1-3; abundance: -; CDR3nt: TGTGCCTCGACAGGGACAGGGTCGATCGGAAACACCATATATTTT; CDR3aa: CASTGTGSIGNTIYF
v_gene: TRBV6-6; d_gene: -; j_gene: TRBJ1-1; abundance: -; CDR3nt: TGTGCCAGCAGTTATCGGACAGATCGCCAAGGAGCTTTCTTT; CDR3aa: CASSYRTDRQGAFF
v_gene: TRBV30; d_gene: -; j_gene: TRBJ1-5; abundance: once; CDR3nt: TGTGCCTGGAGGACAGAGGTGGGCAATCAGCCCCAGCATTTT; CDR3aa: CAWRTEVGNQPQHF
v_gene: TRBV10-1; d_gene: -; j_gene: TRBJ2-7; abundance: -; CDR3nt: TGCGCCAGTACCGGGACGGTGGTGGGCGGCGAGCAGTACTTC; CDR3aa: CASTGTVVGGEQYF
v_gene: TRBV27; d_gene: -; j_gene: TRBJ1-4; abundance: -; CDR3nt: TGTGCCAGCAGTTCAGGGTTATCGAATGAAAAACTGTTTTTT; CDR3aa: CASSSGLSNEKLFF
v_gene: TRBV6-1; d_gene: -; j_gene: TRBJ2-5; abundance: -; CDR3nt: TGTGCCAGCAGTGAATTGGTAGAGACCCAGTACTTC; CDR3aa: CASSELVETQYF
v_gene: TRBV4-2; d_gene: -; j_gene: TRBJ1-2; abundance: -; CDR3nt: TGTGCCAGCAGCTTTGACAGTCCCCTCGATGGCTACACCTTC; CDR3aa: CASSFDSPLDGYTF
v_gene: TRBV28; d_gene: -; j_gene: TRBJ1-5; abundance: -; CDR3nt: TGTGCCAGCAGTGAACTGACCCACGGGAATCAGCCCCAGCATTTT; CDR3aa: CASSELTHGNQPQHF
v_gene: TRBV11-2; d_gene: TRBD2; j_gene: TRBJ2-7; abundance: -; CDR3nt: TGTGCCAGCAGCGTCGCTCCAGCGGGAGGTATCCACGAGCAGTACTTC; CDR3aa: CASSVAPAGGIHEQYF
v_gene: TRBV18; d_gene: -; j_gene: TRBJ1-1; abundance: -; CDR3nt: TGTGCCAGCTCACCGGAGATGAACACTGAAGCTTTCTTT; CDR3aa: CASSPEMNTEAFF